This TCR beta chain was retrieved from a study of shared clonotypes between healthy human individuals. Comment on this clone: Its specificity is not known.

Sorted-subset replicate PCR reactions were performed with approximately 200 ng DNA, corresponding to roughly 30,000 T cell genomes. Assay used: immunoSEQ multiplex PCR; TCRdb lists only in-frame clones, some missing. The sample lists around 2.1 million clones, around 93% occurring once. The V and J ends lost 7 bases and 2 bases respectively, with 11 bases between them. The CDR3 is 13 residues long. Germline V gene lookup returns CDR1 PRHDT and CDR2 FYEKMQ (reference sequence). Naivety among CD8 cells was defined by CD45RO negativity and positive CCR7 selection, thereby excluding terminally differentiated effector memory CD45RA+ cells. Study findings and constraints: The study drew on few donors, limiting represented genetic and exposure-history diversity. Rarefaction showed that sequencing of sorted subsets was incomplete (despite large depth).

Input material: naive CD8+ T cells from PBMCs. The receptor's source is a man between 18 and 35 years old in good health. Some clones in this sample may be carry-over from other donors' samples. This chain links TRBV13 with TRBJ1-1, with unresolved D. The CDR3 loop is CASTPRLNTEAFF. DNA for the CDR3: TGTGCCAGCACGCCAAGATTAAACACTGAAGCTTTCTTT. Combining the CDR3 with reference TRBV13 and TRBJ1-1 gives the whole variable domain AAGVIQSPRHLIKEKRETATLKCYPIPRHDTVYWYQQGPGQDPQFLISFYEKMQSDKGSIPDRFSAQQFSDYHSELNMSSLELGDSALYFCASTPRLNTEAFFGQGTRLTVV.